The 32 T cell receptor beta chains listed next were all sequenced from one sample in a study of metastatic and nonmetastatic thyroid tumors. Each patient came to thyroid surgery without any prior treatment (of any kind). TCRdb redid the clone calls on the PCR reads using MiXCR. The data show about 7,600 clones, 25% to 30% seen once. Sequenced sample: adjacent normal tissue. The source is a female donor with papillary thyroid cancer or a benign thyroid nodule (not recorded which). Some clones in this sample may be carry-over from other donors' samples.

The J gene is TRBJ1-1, the V gene TRBV5-4; 9 nucleotides align to TRBD1. Unmatched junction bases numbered 10, after V lost 0 bases and J lost 4 bases. The CDR3 contains 17 residues. Germline V gives CDR1 SGHNT, CDR2 YYREEE (reference sequence). CDR3 coding DNA: TGTGCCAGCAGCTTGGGGGGACAGGGAAATCGTGTCACTGAAGCTTTCTTT. Translated, it gives CASSLGGQGNRVTEAFF.

Concerning this clone itself: A much larger clonotype is one base distant, so this may be a read error. The chain joins TRBV12-1 to TRBJ2-7; the table names TRBD1, a call not compared with the DNA. TRBV12-1 is deemed a pseudogene. The CDR3 is made up of 14 amino acids. The CDR3 nucleotides read TGTGCCAGCAGCCCAGGGACAGGGCGGGTCGAGAAGTACGTC. It codes for CASSPGTGRVEKYV.

There are a few counts of this clone. The chain has TRBV6-1 and TRBJ1-6; D might be TRBD1 (6 bases). The germline V and J ends were trimmed by 5 bases and 9 bases, with 17 bases remaining between them. CDR3 length equals 15 residues. Germline-derived CDR1 and CDR2 are MNHNS and SASEGT. The chain's CDR3 is CASSPGTWGSSPLHF. For the CDR3, the DNA is TGTGCCAGCAGTCCGGGGACATGGGGTAGTTCACCCCTCCACTTT.

Notes on this clone: The junction departs from the called germline gene at one end, perhaps through a read error. The chain is built from TRBV9 and TRBJ1-2, with TRBD1 as a possible D gene (5 bases). Per the germline V gene, CDR1 is SGDLS and CDR2 is YYNGEE. This CDR3 has 12 residues. CDR3 DNA sequence: TGTGCCAGCAGCTCACGGGGGTATGTCTACACCTTC. It encodes CASSSRGYVYTF.

The chain uses TRBV11-2 and TRBJ1-2; D is uncertain. Germline values: CDR1 SGHAT, CDR2 FQNNGV. Trimming removed 5 bases from V and 5 bases from J, with 12 bases in between. There are 13 residues in the CDR3. The CDR3 nucleotides are TGTGCCAGCAGCCCCGACGACCCTTATGGCTACACCTTC. It codes for CASSPDDPYGYTF.

By share, this clone counts as medium-sized. This chain connects TRBV19 to TRBJ1-2; 9 nucleotides align to TRBD1. Per germline, CDR1 LNHDA and CDR2 SQIVND (reference sequence). The CDR3 has 14 residues. V lost 6 bases to trimming and J lost 3 bases; unmatched junction nucleotides: 5. The CDR3 nucleotides read TGTGCCAGTAGCGGGACAGGGAAGGACTATGGCTACACCTTC. The encoded protein is CASSGTGKDYGYTF.

The sample holds one count of this clone. This chain links TRBV20-1 with TRBJ2-7; possible D gene TRBD1, 5 bases. With 4 bases removed from V and 0 bases from J, the gap between germline ends came to 13 bases. The CDR3 extends over 14 amino acids. Germline V CDR1 and CDR2: DFQATT, SNEGSKA (reference sequence). In DNA form, the CDR3 reads TGCAGTGCTACCCCAGGGTCAGGCTCCTACGAGCAGTACTTC. Amino acid sequence: CSATPGSGSYEQYF.

This chain links TRBV19 with TRBJ1-5, with 8 nucleotides matching TRBD1. CDR1 is LNHDA and CDR2 is SQIVND in the germline V gene (reference sequence). The CDR3 spans 14 residues. With V trimmed by 9 bases and J by 6 bases, 10 bases remained unmatched. CDR3 protein: CASSTGGRSQPQHF. The CDR3 nucleotides are TGTGCCAGCTCCACAGGGGGAAGGAGTCAGCCCCAGCATTTT.

This clone counts as medium-sized (0.01 to 0.1%). The chain carries TRBV7-2 and TRBJ2-7; D is ambiguous. The length of the CDR3 is 14 residues. Germline lookup yields CDR1 SGHTA and CDR2 FQGNSA. The ends were cut back, 1 base at V and 5 bases at J, with 12 bases in the middle. The chain's CDR3 is CASSLDMGINEQYV. The CDR3 bases are TGTGCCAGCAGCTTAGACATGGGTATTAACGAGCAGTACGTC.

The chain has TRBV6-5 and TRBJ1-1; D ambiguous. From germline, CDR1 is MNHEY and CDR2 SVGAGI. CDR3 length equals 12 residues. V lost 4 bases to trimming and J lost 9 bases, with 12 bases between them. Written as DNA, the CDR3 is TGTGCCAGCAGTTCCGCCAGCAGGAAAGCTTTCTTT. Its translation is CASSSASRKAFF.

This clone qualifies as medium-sized. The CDR3 DNA follows: TGTGCCATCAGTGAGTCGTGGGACGGTAACACTGAAGCTTTCTTT. Its protein is CAISESWDGNTEAFF. V gene TRBV10-3 combines with J gene TRBJ1-1; D perhaps matches TRBD1 (5 bases). V lost 0 bases and J lost 2, with 10 bases in between. CDR1 is ENHRY and CDR2 is SYGVKD in the germline V gene. CDR3 length equals 15 residues.

This clone was observed a handful of times. This chain joins TRBV28 and TRBJ1-2; D gene unclear. V dropped 8 bases and J dropped 2 bases, with 6 bases sitting between them. Germline V lookup: CDR1 MDHEN, CDR2 SYDVKM. The CDR3 covers 11 residues. Written as DNA, the CDR3 is TGTGCCAGCGGGCGGAACTATGGCTACACCTTC. Translation: CASGRNYGYTF.

By its share, this clone is medium-sized. CDR3 amino acids: CAISGRIGTEAYEQYF. The CDR3 DNA is TGTGCCATCAGTGGGCGTATCGGGACAGAGGCCTACGAGCAGTACTTC. The rearrangement links TRBV10-3 to TRBJ2-7, with 7 bases that match TRBD1. Germline loops: CDR1 ENHRY, CDR2 SYGVKD. This CDR3 comprises 16 residues. Trimming cost V 4 bases and J 2 bases; bases outside gene matches: 11.

This clone ranks as medium-sized. The gene calls are TRBV12-3 or TRBV12-4 and TRBJ2-1; 8 bases are a match to TRBD2. CDR3 size: 18 residues. V was clipped by 2 bases and J by 3 bases; unmatched bases: 12. The CDR3 here is CASSLRGLAGTYYNEQFF. The DNA of the CDR3 is TGTGCCAGCAGTTTAAGGGGGTTAGCGGGGACCTACTACAATGAGCAGTTCTTC.

There are a few counts of this clone. This sequence joins TRBV6-5 and TRBJ1-2, with a weak D call TRBD1 (6 bases). The ends were cut back, 2 bases at V and 2 bases at J, with 6 bases in the middle. The CDR3 is 13 amino acids. The V gene's germline CDR1 is MNHEY and CDR2 SVGAGI. The CDR3 sequence: CASSYGQNYGYTF. Written as DNA, the CDR3 is TGTGCCAGCAGTTACGGACAGAACTATGGCTACACCTTC.

This clone was seen only a few times. The same CDR3 also results from other DNA sequences found in this sample. The gene calls are TRBV20-1 and TRBJ2-1; 14 bases map to TRBD2. The CDR3 totals 16 residues. Germline V CDR1 and CDR2: DFQATT, SNEGSKA (reference sequence). Trimming cost V 3 bases and J 4 bases; bases outside gene matches: 5. CDR3 sequence (DNA): TGCAGTGCTAGGGGACTAGCGGGAGTTACTTACAATGAGCAGTTCTTC. This gives the protein CSARGLAGVTYNEQFF.

This clone occurred a few times. The chain uses TRBV6-1 and TRBJ1-3; D uncertain. Germline CDR1 and CDR2: MNHNS and SASEGT. With 2 bases removed from V and 0 bases from J, the gap between germline ends came to 8 bases. The CDR3 totals 15 residues. Here the CDR3 DNA reads TGTGCCAGCAGTGAATCTCCCTCCTCTGGAAACACCATATATTTT. This sequence encodes CASSESPSSGNTIYF.

The chain joins TRBV7-6 to TRBJ2-5; D gene ambiguous. Germline-derived CDR1 and CDR2 are SGHVS and FNYEAQ. Trimming took off 5 bases at V and 5 bases at J, with 15 bases between the two ends. CDR3 length: 14 amino acids. CDR3 sequence (DNA): TGTGCCAGCAGCCTCTCTGGTGACCGGGAGACCCAGTACTTC. Translating it yields CASSLSGDRETQYF.

The rearrangement links TRBV6-1 to TRBJ2-7; the match to TRBD1 covers 10 bases. Germline CDR1 and CDR2: MNHNS and SASEGT. Trimming removed 6 bases from V and 3 bases from J; junction bases left unmatched: 8. The CDR3 loop spans 15 amino acids. The CDR3 reads CASRGKGQGSYEQYF. The CDR3 DNA reads TGTGCCAGCAGAGGAAAGGGACAGGGGAGCTACGAGCAGTACTTC.

This clone is termed medium-sized. The rearrangement links TRBV6-1 to TRBJ2-5; D tentatively fits TRBD1 or TRBD2 (5 bases each). CDR1 and CDR2 (germline): MNHNS, SASEGT. CDR3 length: 15 amino acids. Deletions cut 0 bases from V and 5 bases from J, with 13 bases between. The DNA of the CDR3 is TGTGCCAGCAGTGAAGCGTGGGGTTGGGGGGAGACCCAGTACTTC. Translated, it gives CASSEAWGWGETQYF.

As for this clone: Sequence at one end of the junction differs from germline and may be a read error. V is TRBV28 and J is TRBJ2-5, with 9 bases lining up with TRBD1. The V gene's germline CDR1 is MDHEN and CDR2 SYDVKM. CDR3 length: 12 amino acids. DNA of the CDR3: TGTGCCAGCAGGACAGGGGGAGAGACACAGCACTTC. This encodes CASRTGGETQHF.

With regard to this clone: The junction and the germline gene differ at one end; a read error may be behind it. The V and J genes are TRBV28 and TRBJ2-7, with TRBD1 as a possible D gene (5 bases). Germline V lookup: CDR1 MDHEN, CDR2 SYDVKM. This CDR3 has 13 amino acids. CDR3 protein: CASSLSDSIEHYF. The DNA for the CDR3 is TGTGCCAGCAGTTTGTCCGACAGTATAGAGCATTACTTC.

This chain uses TRBV20-1 with TRBJ1-1, with D possibly TRBD1 on 5 matching bases. The CDR3 extends over 12 amino acids. Trimming took off 2 bases at V and 7 bases at J, with 11 bases between the two ends. Germline V CDR1 and CDR2: DFQATT, SNEGSKA (reference sequence). This chain's CDR3 is CSARQGSSEAFF. As DNA, the CDR3 is TGCAGTGCTAGACAGGGAAGCAGTGAAGCTTTCTTT.

The J gene is TRBJ1-2, the V gene TRBV5-1; 8 bases line up with TRBD1. Germline lookup yields CDR1 SGHRS and CDR2 YFSETQ. Unmatched junction bases numbered 0, after V lost 0 bases and J lost 2 bases. The CDR3 has 14 amino acids. The CDR3 coding sequence is TGCGCCAGCAGCTTGGGGGACAGGAACTATGGCTACACCTTC. This sequence encodes CASSLGDRNYGYTF.

By proportion, this clone is medium-sized. The chain is built from TRBV19 and TRBJ2-4, with 7 bases fitting TRBD2. Germline-derived CDR1 and CDR2 are LNHDA and SQIVND (reference sequence). Trimming took 6 bases from V and 5 from J; bases not matched to a gene: 10. This CDR3 has 15 residues. The DNA for the CDR3 is TGTGCCAGTAGCTCCTGGGGGGGGGTCGAAAACATTCAGTACTTC. Translation: CASSSWGGVENIQYF.

This clone occurred a few times. This chain links TRBV5-1 with TRBJ2-7, with a tentative D call TRBD2 (6 bases). V was trimmed by 3 bases and J by 0 bases, leaving 13 bases between them. Germline V gene data show CDR1 as SGHRS and CDR2 as YFSETQ. The CDR3 has 15 amino acids. The CDR3 region has the DNA TGCGCCAGCAGCTCGGGACTGACGAGCTCCTACGAGCAGTACTTC. Translated, it gives CASSSGLTSSYEQYF.

This clone was seen more than once but under ten times. The germline gene is not matched at one end of the junction; a read error may be the cause. The chain combines TRBV6-5 with TRBJ1-1; D is unclear. The CDR3 extends over 13 amino acids. Looked up from germline, CDR1 is MNHEY and CDR2 is SVGAGI. This chain's CDR3 is CASSDSSMTEAFF. The DNA of the CDR3 is TGTGCCAGCAGTGACTCTAGTATGACTGAAGCTTTCTTT.

The chain employs TRBV20-1 and TRBJ2-7; no firm D call. The V gene's germline CDR1 is DFQATT and CDR2 SNEGSKA (reference sequence). CDR3 length: 11 amino acids. CDR3 nucleotides: TGCAGTGCGAAGTTGCACGACGAGCATTACGTC. Translated: CSAKLHDEHYV.

The V call is TRBV28, the J call TRBJ2-5; 8 bases are shared with TRBD1. This CDR3 region has 13 residues. From germline, CDR1 is MDHEN and CDR2 SYDVKM. V lost 5 bases, J lost 5 bases, and 4 bases stayed unmatched. The CDR3 region has the DNA TGTGCCAGCAGTACGGGACAGGAGGAGACCCAGTACTTC. It is translated as CASSTGQEETQYF.

By share of the sample, this clone is medium-sized. J is TRBJ1-1 and V is TRBV12-3 or TRBV12-4; D perhaps matches TRBD1 (5 bases). The germline V and J ends were trimmed by 5 bases and 1 base, with 17 bases remaining between them. The CDR3 loop spans 16 amino acids. Here the CDR3 DNA reads TGTGCCAGCAGTCTAGAGCCCAGGGCCCCGAACACTGAAGCTTTCTTT. Translated, it gives CASSLEPRAPNTEAFF.

V is TRBV9 and J is TRBJ2-1; TRBD1 matches at 8 bases. This CDR3 region has 15 residues. Germline V gene lookup returns CDR1 SGDLS and CDR2 YYNGEE. Germline trimming cut 5 bases from V and 8 bases from J; bases unmatched to any gene: 12. CDR3 nucleotide sequence: TGTGCCAGCAGTGAGACAGGGGACGGCGAGGATGAGCAGTTCTTC. This sequence encodes CASSETGDGEDEQFF.

The table lists this clone with a few counts. The chain is built from TRBV19 and TRBJ2-1; D is uncertain. Germline CDR1 is LNHDA and CDR2 is SQIVND (reference sequence). This CDR3 is 11 amino acids long. V lost 4 bases to trimming and J lost 9 bases, with 7 bases between them. The CDR3 nucleotides are TGTGCCAGTAGTAGTTGGGTTGAGCAGTTCTTC. It yields the protein CASSSWVEQFF.